A single sample is the source of the 7 T cell receptor beta chains below, sequenced in a study of human T cells and chemical hapten exposure. TCRdb called the RACE reads again in MiXCR, with one record for every CDR3 protein. The sample lists some 78,000 distinct CDR3 sequences, about 9% seen once, with more than 1.5% in the top ten. The sample's time point: healthy volunteer bleed at 6 weeks. The study extracted total RNA from unfractionated whole blood. What was sequenced was whole blood. The receptor set was obtained from a male donor in good health. Some clones in this sample may be carry-over from other donors' samples.

A few counts support this clonotype. CDR3 residues: CASSTDRGRHTNEKLFF. The CDR3 region has the DNA TGCGCCAGCAGCACGGACAGGGGGCGTCATACTAATGAAAAACTGTTTTTT. The J gene is TRBJ1-4, the V gene TRBV5-1, with TRBD1 identical over 11 bases. V was clipped by 4 bases and J by 2 bases; unmatched bases: 7. Germline values: CDR1 SGHRS, CDR2 YFSETQ. The CDR3 spans 17 residues. Looking up the rest from reference TRBV5-1 and TRBJ1-4 gives the full variable domain: KAGVTQTPRYLIKTRGQQVTLSCSPISGHRSVSWYQQTPGQGLQFLFEYFSETQRNKGNFPGRFSGRQFSNSRSEMNVSTLELGDSALYLCASSTDRGRHTNEKLFFGSGTQLSVL.

The rearrangement uses TRBV6-2 or TRBV6-3 and TRBJ1-1, with D unclear. The CDR3 contains 15 residues. V was trimmed by 6 bases and J by 5 bases, leaving 19 bases between them. Germline lookup yields CDR1 MNHEY and CDR2 SVGEGT. The CDR3 loop is CASRPSAGQLTEAFF. The CDR3 nucleotides read TGTGCCAGCAGACCCAGTGCGGGTCAGCTAACTGAAGCTTTCTTT.

This clonotype was observed a handful of times. The genes are TRBV20-1 and TRBJ2-3, with 9 bases aligning to TRBD2. The CDR3 extends over 14 amino acids. CDR1 and CDR2 (germline): DFQATT, SNEGSKA (reference sequence). J gave up 2 bases and V 8 bases, and 8 bases lay outside the gene matches. The CDR3 protein is CSFLAGALTDTQYF. The CDR3 nucleotides are TGCAGTTTTTTAGCGGGGGCCCTCACAGATACGCAGTATTTT.

The chain is built from TRBV12-3 or TRBV12-4 and TRBJ1-5, with TRBD1 identical over 12 bases. This CDR3 has 21 residues. With 3 bases clipped from V and 0 bases from J, the junction kept 15 bases outside the gene matches. CDR3 DNA sequence: TGTGCCAGCAGTTTTGCCCAACATAAGGGACAGGGGGCCGATAGCAATCAGCCCCAGCATTTT. This codes for CASSFAQHKGQGADSNQPQHF.

The CDR3 loop is CASSQEGTSGMGEQFF. In DNA, the CDR3 is TGTGCCAGCAGCCAAGAAGGGACTAGCGGGATGGGTGAGCAGTTCTTC. The chain couples TRBV4-2 to TRBJ2-1; 13 nucleotides align to TRBD2. The germline V gene has CDR1 LGHNA and CDR2 YNFKEQ. J lost 9 bases, V lost 0 bases, and 5 bases had no gene match. The CDR3 totals 16 residues.

This clonotype was recorded a few times. The rearrangement uses TRBV25-1 and TRBJ2-1; D gene unclear. CDR3 length equals 12 residues. The V end lost 4 bases, the J end lost 5 bases, and 6 bases lay between the germline ends. Looked up from germline, CDR1 is MGHDK and CDR2 is SYGVNS. The CDR3 reads CASSVWDNEQFF. The CDR3 DNA reads TGTGCCAGCAGTGTTTGGGACAATGAGCAGTTCTTC.

This clonotype was seen a handful of times. The J gene is TRBJ2-5, the V gene TRBV7-2; the D gene is possibly TRBD1 (6 bases). V was cut by 1 base and J by 0 bases, with 12 bases left in between. The CDR3 length is 16 residues. Germline CDR1 and CDR2: SGHTA and FQGNSA. Here the CDR3 reads CASSLGQAWYQETQYF. The CDR3 region has the DNA TGTGCCAGCAGCTTAGGACAGGCCTGGTACCAAGAGACCCAGTACTTC.